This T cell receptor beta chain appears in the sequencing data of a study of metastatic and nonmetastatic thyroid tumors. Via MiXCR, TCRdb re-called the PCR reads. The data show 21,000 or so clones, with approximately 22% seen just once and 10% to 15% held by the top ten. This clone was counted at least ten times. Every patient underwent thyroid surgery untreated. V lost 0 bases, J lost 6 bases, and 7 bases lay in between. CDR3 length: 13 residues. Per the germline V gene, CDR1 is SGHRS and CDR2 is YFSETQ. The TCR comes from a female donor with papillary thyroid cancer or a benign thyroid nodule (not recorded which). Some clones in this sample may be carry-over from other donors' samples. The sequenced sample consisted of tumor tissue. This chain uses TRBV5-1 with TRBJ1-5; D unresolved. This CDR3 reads CASSLEGGQPQHF. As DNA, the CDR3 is TGCGCCAGCAGCTTGGAGGGAGGTCAGCCCCAGCATTTT.